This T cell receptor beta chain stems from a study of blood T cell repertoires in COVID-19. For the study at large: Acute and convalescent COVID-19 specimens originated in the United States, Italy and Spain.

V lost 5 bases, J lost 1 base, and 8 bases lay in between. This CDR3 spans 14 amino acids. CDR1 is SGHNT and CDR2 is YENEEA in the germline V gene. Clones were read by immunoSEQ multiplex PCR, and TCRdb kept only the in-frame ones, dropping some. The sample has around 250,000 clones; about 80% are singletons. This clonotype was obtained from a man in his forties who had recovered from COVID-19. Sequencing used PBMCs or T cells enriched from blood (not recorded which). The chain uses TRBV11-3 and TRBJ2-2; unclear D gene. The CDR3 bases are TGTGCCAGCAGCGGGCGTGGGAACACCGGGGAGCTGTTTTTT. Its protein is CASSGRGNTGELFF.